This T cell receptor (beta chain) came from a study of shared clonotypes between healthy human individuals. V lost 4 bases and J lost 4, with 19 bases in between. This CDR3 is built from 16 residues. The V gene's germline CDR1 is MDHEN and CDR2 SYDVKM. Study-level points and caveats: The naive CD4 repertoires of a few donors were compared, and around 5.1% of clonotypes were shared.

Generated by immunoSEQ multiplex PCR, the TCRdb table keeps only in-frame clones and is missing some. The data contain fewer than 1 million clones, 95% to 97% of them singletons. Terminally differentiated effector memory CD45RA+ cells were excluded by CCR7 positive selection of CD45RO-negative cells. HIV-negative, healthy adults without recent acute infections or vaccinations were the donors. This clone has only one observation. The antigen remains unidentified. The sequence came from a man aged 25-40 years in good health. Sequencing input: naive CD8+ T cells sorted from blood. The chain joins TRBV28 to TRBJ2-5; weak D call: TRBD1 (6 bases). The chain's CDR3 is CASSSILSDSRETQYF. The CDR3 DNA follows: TGTGCCAGCAGTTCAATCCTATCGGACAGCAGAGAGACCCAGTACTTC.